This TCR beta chain was identified during a study of regulatory T cells in long-lasting Graves disease (dated by TCRdb to the early 2020s). General notes on the study: Newly diagnosed Graves' disease patients had taken antithyroid drugs for less than 3 months. Patients with persistent Graves' disease were compared with patients with newly diagnosed Graves' disease using TCR sequencing and RNA sequencing of peripheral blood. The study was conducted in China and was registered as a clinical trial. TCR sequencing covered approximately 13 persistent and 20 newly diagnosed Graves' disease patients, 33 samples in total. Overall results and qualifications from the work: The small sample size was acknowledged by the authors as a limitation that may reduce accuracy. Sequencing and analysis were restricted to the TCR beta chain. A larger number of public clonotypes was shared among persistent patients (approximately 2,600) than among newly diagnosed patients (roughly 1,000). Compared with newly diagnosed patients, persistent Graves' disease patients had lower TCR Shannon entropy and fewer highly expanded clones, which suggests clonal expansion. Persistent disease showed preferential use of TRBV28, TRBJ1-2 and TRBJ2-5, whereas newly diagnosed disease favored TRBV20-1 and TRBJ2-1. Because the primary lesion, thyroid tissue, could not be accessed, the study looked at peripheral blood alone.

Taken with the paper, the label for time point translates to: newly diagnosed GD, antithyroid drugs for less than 3 months. For both TCR sequencing and RNA sequencing, RNA was extracted from PBMCs using TRIzol. The diagnosis of Graves' disease followed American Thyroid Association guidelines. Patients were recruited from an endocrinology department in Xi'an, China. Each patient gave approximately 9.7 milliliters of peripheral blood, collected in an EDTA anticoagulant tube. Ficoll Paque Plus density gradient separation was used to isolate PBMCs, and no further T cell sorting was done. RNA quality was checked with an Agilent 2100 Bioanalyzer and agarose gel, and concentration with a NanoDrop 2000. This clonotype was seen repeatedly, ten times or more. Its target antigen remains unknown. No qualities accompany the bases; no much larger clone lies one base away. Library preparation used multiplex PCR. Sequenced using an Illumina HiSeq 4000. CDR3 regions were amplified by Arm-PCR with iRepertoire HTBI primers to construct TCR beta libraries. PCR products were gel purified before sequencing. Per the source publication's procedure: Gene usage analysis of CDR3 amino acid clonotypes used the 55 to 65 TRBV and fewer than 15 TRBJ segments found across samples. COPE and FqMerger were used to merge the filtered high-quality paired reads into contigs. BLAST was used to align contigs to IMGT TRBV, TRBD and TRBJ reference genes, and CDR3 was defined according to IMGT. Highly expanded clones were defined as clonotypes with a frequency above 0.1%. Shannon entropy was used to measure repertoire diversity, and the Gini coefficient was used to measure V-J evenness. A clonotype found in more than one individual was treated as public. TCRdb reanalyzed the raw reads on its own, using fastp at Q25 for trimming and MiXCR for clone calling, and kept in-frame beta chains. One record per CDR3 amino acid sequence lists the most common genes and DNA. Clone size and V and J calls follow TCRdb, not the original study. Recorded for this sample are 350,000 to 500,000 distinct CDR3 sequences; about 17% of them occurred a single time. 20% to 25% of the sample is in the top ten clones.

Unmatched junction bases come to 11, with V trimmed by 2 bases and J by 6 bases. Measured from the cysteine to the phenylalanine, the CDR3 is 17 residues long. Of all the DNA, just the CDR3 is kept, 51 bases in frame from base 1. Per the germline V gene, MNHEY is the CDR1 and SVGEGT is the CDR2. These records were also assigned to another study, of T cells in Graves' hyperthyroidism and ophthalmopathy. The second study reports: Stable Graves' hyperthyroidism was defined as no progression to ophthalmopathy during 18 months of follow-up. The hyperthyroidism patients were between 18 and 65 years old and newly diagnosed, with a disease duration of less than 2 months. The study excluded patients with uncontrolled infections, other autoimmune diseases, pregnancy or lactation. Clinical symptoms, serum thyroxine and TRAb, thyroid ultrasound, and orbital computed tomography formed the basis for the diagnoses. The first round of RT-PCR for the TCR CDR3 was performed with the HTBI primer set and the Qiagen OneStep RT-PCR kit. Most expanded thyroid clonotypes (frequency above 0.001) were also found in blood, which suggests that blood repertoires may mirror thyroid immune responses. A model built on a 13 V-J signature distinguished ophthalmopathy from stable hyperthyroidism, reaching roughly 88% sensitivity and 81.08% specificity in cross-validation and 80%/75% in testing. In validation, the model predicted progression to ophthalmopathy a median of approximately 6.3 months before onset, with about 70% sensitivity and about 75% specificity. A discovery cohort of approximately 100 patients, about 44 with Graves' ophthalmopathy and approximately 55 with stable Graves' hyperthyroidism, was used to find distinguishing TCR V-J signatures. Prospective prediction of ophthalmopathy was tested in an independent validation cohort consisting of fewer than 20 hyperthyroidism patients and some 15 patients who later progressed to ophthalmopathy. The 100 or so discovery patients were randomly split 7:3 into training and test sets. Thyroid tissue and blood T-cell repertoires from over 5 Graves' hyperthyroidism patients were also compared in the study. After sampling, hyperthyroidism patients received methimazole starting at 30 mg daily, and ophthalmopathy patients received high-dose intravenous methylprednisolone. Libraries were constructed in a second round of multiplex PCR, after which size selection and purification were carried out. Paired-end sequencing of the libraries was performed with 100 bp reads on an Illumina HiSeq2000. SOAPnuke was used to process the raw data, throwing out any read that contained adapters or uncalled bases, had a mean Phred below 15, or lacked an exact constant-primer or identifier match. COPE v1.2.5 was used to merge high-quality paired reads, and clonotypes were defined as unique nucleotide sequences. Clonotypes were aligned to IMGT TRBV, TRBD and TRBJ reference segments using MiTCR v1.1. Analysis was restricted to V-J combinations with a frequency above 0.0001, which covered roughly 99% of repertoires. The TCS score was defined as F50 (clonal expansion) divided by E x V (chaos), with BLOSUM62-based TCRdist calculated between CDR3 peptides within each V-J. Welch's t-statistics and random forest reduced 500 to 550 V-J features to 13, which were used in a naive Bayes classifier (R e1071). Sample size was not statistically predetermined, and investigators were not blinded to group allocation. The paper describes TCR Vbeta CDR3 sequencing of roughly 130 peripheral blood samples, made up of 43 ophthalmopathy patients, around 78 hyperthyroidism patients and some 17 progressor patients.

The chain uses TRBV6-2 or TRBV6-3 and TRBJ2-7; the junction holds 12 bases that match TRBD1. The sample was peripheral blood mononuclear cells (PBMCs), taken at new diagnosis, from a patient treated with antithyroid drugs. The receptor was derived from a woman under 30 with Graves disease. Donor details come from another sample of the same person, matched by shared clones. This receptor carries the CDR3 CASSYTHRDRGPSEQYF. In nucleotides, the sequence is TGTGCCAGCAGTTACACGCACCGGGACAGGGGGCCTAGCGAGCAGTACTTC.